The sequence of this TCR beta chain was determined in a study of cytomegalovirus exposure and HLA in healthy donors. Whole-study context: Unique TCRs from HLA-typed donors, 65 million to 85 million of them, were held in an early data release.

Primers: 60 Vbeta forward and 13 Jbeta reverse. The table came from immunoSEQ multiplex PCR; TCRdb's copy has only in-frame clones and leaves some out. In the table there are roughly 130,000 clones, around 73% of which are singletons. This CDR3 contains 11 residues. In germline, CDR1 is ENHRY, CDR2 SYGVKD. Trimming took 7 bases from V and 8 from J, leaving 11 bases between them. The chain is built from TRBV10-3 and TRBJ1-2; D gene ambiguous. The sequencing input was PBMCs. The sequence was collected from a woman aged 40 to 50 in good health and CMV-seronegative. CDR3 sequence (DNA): TGTGCCATCACGGAGGGCCAAGGCTACACCTTC. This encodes CAITEGQGYTF.